The entry below describes one T cell receptor beta chain. This sample was included in a study of T cells expressing NK-cell markers. Study-wide background: Sorted T-cell subsets CD3+CD56+NKG2C+, CD3+CD56+NKG2C- and CD3+CD56-NKG2C+ were TCR beta-sequenced.

The CDR3 length is 11 residues. CDR1 and CDR2 from the germline V gene are SGHAT and FQNNGV. With the 5' RACE reads reprocessed, TCRdb shows one record per CDR3 protein and no DNA. Recorded for this sample: some 140,000 distinct CDR3 sequences. This TCR was recovered from a woman aged 45-59 years in good health. The sequencing input was blood T cells: a sorted CD56 or NKG2C T cell subset, CD4+ or CD8+ T cells, or bulk PBMC T cells (not recorded which). V and J are TRBV11-2 and TRBJ1-1. The CDR3 loop is CASRLWGEAFF.